This T cell receptor beta chain was obtained from a study of cytomegalovirus exposure and HLA in healthy donors. Study conclusions and caveats: Analysis performed later found around 15,000 TCR beta sequences associated with HLA alleles at 0.05 false discovery rate. Altogether, some 160 TCR beta chains were recorded as cytomegalovirus-associated. Most of the TCR beta V segments (in an earlier analysis) were productive either about 87% or about 30% of the time.

As for this clone: Its antigen is still unknown.

The PCR ran on 60 Vbeta and 13 Jbeta primers. Here immunoSEQ multiplex PCR was the method, and the copy in TCRdb shows in-frame clones only, minus some. Of around 190,000 clones listed, around 77% are singletons. CDR3 length equals 15 residues. The TCR was taken from a man in his sixties in good health and CMV-seronegative. Sequences were obtained from PBMCs. The chain uses TRBV12-1 and TRBJ1-3; TRBD1 reflects the table's D call only, with no check against the DNA. TRBV12-1 is flagged as a pseudogene. Written as DNA, the CDR3 is TGTGCCAGCAGCTTGGACAGTAGCTCTGGAAACACCATATATTTT. Residues: CASSLDSSSGNTIYF.